The entry that follows covers one T cell receptor (beta chain) sequence. Its specificity is not known. The sample comes from a study of cytomegalovirus exposure and HLA in healthy donors. The study's findings and limits: The study found most TCR sequences rare, yet found some public TCRs in many donors. There were three CMV-associated chains whose specificity for CMV antigens was confirmed in vitro.

The V and J ends lost 4 bases and 4 bases respectively, with 17 bases between them. CDR1 and CDR2 from the germline V gene are SGHAT and FQNNGV. The CDR3 is 15 residues long. A multiplex PCR was run with 60 Vbeta primers and 13 Jbeta primers. Libraries were prepared by immunoSEQ multiplex PCR; TCRdb keeps only in-frame clonotypes and omits some of them. In the table there are approximately 110,000 clones, roughly 80% of which are singletons. The chain employs TRBV11-2 and TRBJ2-7; a weak D match, TRBD1 (6 bases). The origin of this receptor is a woman aged 40 to 50 in good health and CMV-seropositive. Sample: PBMCs. CDR3 loop: CASSSTTGFLYEQYF. The CDR3 DNA follows: TGTGCCAGCAGCTCGACCACAGGGTTCCTTTACGAGCAGTACTTC.